This is a list of T cell receptor beta chains from one sample in a study of blood T cell repertoires in COVID-19. Some clones are missing from TCRdb's copy, which holds only in-frame ones; the method was immunoSEQ multiplex PCR. Found here are around 150,000 clones, around 84% of them singletons; the top ten hold roughly 8.3%. Sequencing was performed on peripheral blood. The source is a woman aged 60-75 years with COVID-19, enrolled during active disease. Both conserved end residues are part of each CDR3. Fields, in order: V gene, clone size, J gene, D gene, CDR3 DNA, CDR3 protein. A D gene is named only where the DNA matches it firmly. Only some rows state a clone size, as once, few, many or a class for expanded clones.

V gene: TRBV3-1/TRBV3-2; clone size: -; J gene: TRBJ1-6; D gene: -; CDR3 DNA: TGTGCCAGCAGCCAAGACACAGGGTTAACTAATTCACCCCTCCACTTT; CDR3 protein: CASSQDTGLTNSPLHF
V gene: TRBV9; clone size: few; J gene: TRBJ2-1; D gene: TRBD2; CDR3 DNA: TGTGCCAGCAGCGCCCAGACTAGCGGGGGTAGGGGGGAGCAGTTCTTC; CDR3 protein: CASSAQTSGGRGEQFF
V gene: TRBV6-5; clone size: -; J gene: TRBJ1-1; D gene: -; CDR3 DNA: TGTGCCAGCATCCCGACTCAGGGATCCACTGAAGCTTTCTTT; CDR3 protein: CASIPTQGSTEAFF
V gene: TRBV3-1/TRBV3-2; clone size: -; J gene: TRBJ2-1; D gene: TRBD2; CDR3 DNA: TGTGCCAGCAGCCAGGGTGCCCCGGGAGGGGCTTCGGATGAGCAGTTCTTC; CDR3 protein: CASSQGAPGGASDEQFF
V gene: TRBV6-1; clone size: few; J gene: TRBJ1-5; D gene: TRBD1; CDR3 DNA: TGTGCCAGCAGTGAATTCCCAGGGGGAGGCAATCAGCCCCAGCATTTT; CDR3 protein: CASSEFPGGGNQPQHF
V gene: TRBV5-6; clone size: -; J gene: TRBJ1-4; D gene: -; CDR3 DNA: TGTGCCAGCAGCTTGGTGGGGGGATCTAATGAAAAACTGTTTTTT; CDR3 protein: CASSLVGGSNEKLFF
V gene: TRBV10-3; clone size: -; J gene: TRBJ1-2; D gene: -; CDR3 DNA: TGTGCCATCAGTGCGGACATAGACGGCTACACCTTC; CDR3 protein: CAISADIDGYTF
V gene: TRBV6-2/TRBV6-3; clone size: -; J gene: TRBJ2-5; D gene: -; CDR3 DNA: TGTGCCAGCAGTAACTTACCAGGACAGCAAGAGACCCAGTACTTC; CDR3 protein: CASSNLPGQQETQYF
V gene: TRBV12-2; clone size: -; J gene: TRBJ1-1; D gene: -; CDR3 DNA: TGTGCAAGTCGCCGCGGGAGAGAGGGGGTACTGAACACTGAAGCTTTCTTT; CDR3 protein: CASRRGREGVLNTEAFF
V gene: TRBV5-5; clone size: -; J gene: TRBJ2-2; D gene: TRBD1; CDR3 DNA: TGTGCCAGCAGCCCCGACAGGGGACGATACGGCGGGGAGCTGTTTTTT; CDR3 protein: CASSPDRGRYGGELFF
V gene: TRBV19; clone size: -; J gene: TRBJ2-3; D gene: TRBD2; CDR3 DNA: TGTGCCAGTAGTATAGGACGGCTAGCGGCTAGCACAGATACGCAGTATTTT; CDR3 protein: CASSIGRLAASTDTQYF
V gene: TRBV6-6; clone size: -; J gene: TRBJ1-1; D gene: -; CDR3 DNA: TGTGCCAGCAGTAAGTCGGGACTCTTGAACACTGAAGCTTTCTTT; CDR3 protein: CASSKSGLLNTEAFF
V gene: TRBV2; clone size: once; J gene: TRBJ1-2; D gene: TRBD1; CDR3 DNA: TGTGCCAGCACCGCCGGGACAGGGTGGGTCTATGGCTACACCTTC; CDR3 protein: CASTAGTGWVYGYTF
V gene: TRBV9; clone size: -; J gene: TRBJ2-3; D gene: -; CDR3 DNA: TGTGCCAGCAGCCCCAGCCGGGTTGGATTTACGCAGTATTTT; CDR3 protein: CASSPSRVGFTQYF
V gene: TRBV6-5; clone size: -; J gene: TRBJ1-3; D gene: TRBD1; CDR3 DNA: TGTGCCAGCATAAAGGGCAGGGGGACTGGAAACACCATATATTTT; CDR3 protein: CASIKGRGTGNTIYF
V gene: TRBV9; clone size: -; J gene: TRBJ2-2; D gene: TRBD2; CDR3 DNA: TGTGCCAGCAGCGTAGAGGTGACTAGCGGCACCGGGGAGCTGTTTTTT; CDR3 protein: CASSVEVTSGTGELFF
V gene: TRBV18; clone size: -; J gene: TRBJ1-5; D gene: TRBD1; CDR3 DNA: TGTGCCAGCTCCTTCACAGGGGTCGACCAGCCCCAGCATTTT; CDR3 protein: CASSFTGVDQPQHF
V gene: TRBV3-1/TRBV3-2; clone size: -; J gene: TRBJ1-2; D gene: TRBD1; CDR3 DNA: TGTGCCAGCGGCGGACAGGGAGTATTTGGCTACACCTTC; CDR3 protein: CASGGQGVFGYTF
V gene: TRBV15; clone size: -; J gene: TRBJ2-2; D gene: -; CDR3 DNA: TGTGCCACCAGCCGGGAGACCGGGGAGCTGTTTTTT; CDR3 protein: CATSRETGELFF
V gene: TRBV5-1; clone size: -; J gene: TRBJ1-4; D gene: -; CDR3 DNA: TGCGCCAGCGCTGAATTGGCCGCAACTAATGAAAAACTGTTTTTT; CDR3 protein: CASAELAATNEKLFF
V gene: TRBV6-5; clone size: once; J gene: TRBJ2-3; D gene: TRBD2; CDR3 DNA: TGTGCCAGCTCTCTGGGGGGGAGGGAGACGCAGTATTTT; CDR3 protein: CASSLGGRETQYF
V gene: TRBV5-1; clone size: few; J gene: TRBJ2-1; D gene: TRBD2; CDR3 DNA: TGCGCCAGCAGCTTGGGGACTAGCGGGGTTGAGCAGTTCTTC; CDR3 protein: CASSLGTSGVEQFF
V gene: TRBV7-8; clone size: once; J gene: TRBJ1-5; D gene: -; CDR3 DNA: TGTGCCAGCAGCTTGCAGGTCTATAGCAATCAGCCCCAGCATTTT; CDR3 protein: CASSLQVYSNQPQHF
V gene: TRBV6-6; clone size: -; J gene: TRBJ1-5; D gene: -; CDR3 DNA: TGTGCCAGCAGCCCAATAACAGATCAGCCCCAGCATTTT; CDR3 protein: CASSPITDQPQHF
V gene: TRBV6-5; clone size: -; J gene: TRBJ1-6; D gene: -; CDR3 DNA: TGTGCCAGCAGAGTAGGACAGTATAATTCACCCCTCCACTTT; CDR3 protein: CASRVGQYNSPLHF